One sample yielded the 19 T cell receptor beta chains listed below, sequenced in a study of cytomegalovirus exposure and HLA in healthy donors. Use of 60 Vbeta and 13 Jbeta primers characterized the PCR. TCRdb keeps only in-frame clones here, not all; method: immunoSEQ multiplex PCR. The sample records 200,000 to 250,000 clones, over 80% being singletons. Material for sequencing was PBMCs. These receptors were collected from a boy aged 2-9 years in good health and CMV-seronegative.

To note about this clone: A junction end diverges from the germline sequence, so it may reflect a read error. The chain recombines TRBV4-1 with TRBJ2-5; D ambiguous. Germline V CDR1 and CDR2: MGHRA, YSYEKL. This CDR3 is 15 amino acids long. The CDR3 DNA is TGCGCCAGCAGCCTTTCTGGCAGCGATTTAGAGGCCCAGTACTTC. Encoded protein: CASSLSGSDLEAQYF.

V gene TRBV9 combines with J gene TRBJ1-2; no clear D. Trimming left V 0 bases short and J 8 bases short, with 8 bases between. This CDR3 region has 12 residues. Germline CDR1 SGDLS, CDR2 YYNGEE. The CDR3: CASSVGGAGYTF. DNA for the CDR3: TGTGCCAGCAGCGTAGGAGGAGCGGGCTACACCTTC.

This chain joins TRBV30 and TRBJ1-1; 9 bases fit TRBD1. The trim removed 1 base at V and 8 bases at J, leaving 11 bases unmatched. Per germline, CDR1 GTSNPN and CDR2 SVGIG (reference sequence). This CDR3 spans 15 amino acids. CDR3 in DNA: TGTGCCTGGAGTGGGACAGGGGCCCTTGTTTGCGAAGCTTTCTTT. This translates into CAWSGTGALVCEAFF.

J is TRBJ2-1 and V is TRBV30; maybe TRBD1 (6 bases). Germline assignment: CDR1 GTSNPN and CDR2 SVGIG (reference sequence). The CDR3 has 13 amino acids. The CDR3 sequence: CAWGQGFNNEQFF. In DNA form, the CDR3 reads TGTGCGTGGGGGCAGGGATTTAACAATGAGCAGTTCTTC. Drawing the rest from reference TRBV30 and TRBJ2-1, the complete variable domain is SQTIHQWPATLVQPVGSPLSLECTVEGTSNPNLYWYRQAAGRGLQLLFYSVGIGQISSEVPQNLSASRPQDRQFILSSKKLLLSDSGFYLCAWGQGFNNEQFFGPGTRLTVL.

The CDR3 nucleotides read TGTGCCAGCAGCGCGACTCCGACTAGCGGGCTGACAGATACGCAGTATTTT. It is translated as CASSATPTSGLTDTQYF. The rearrangement joins TRBV7-8 to TRBJ2-3, with TRBD2 identical over 10 bases. J gave up 3 bases and V 5 bases, and 11 bases lay outside the gene matches. Germline CDR1 and CDR2: SGHVS and FQNEAQ. CDR3 size: 17 residues.

The DNA for the CDR3 is TGTGCCAGCAGTTTATCTGGGGGCTTATCCTACAATGAGCAGTTCTTC. Translating gives CASSLSGGLSYNEQFF. The chain carries TRBV27 and TRBJ2-1; D might be TRBD1 (6 bases). Trimming stripped 0 bases from V and 1 base from J, with 10 bases between. Germline CDR1 is MNHEY and CDR2 is SMNVEV (reference sequence). The length of the CDR3 is 16 residues.

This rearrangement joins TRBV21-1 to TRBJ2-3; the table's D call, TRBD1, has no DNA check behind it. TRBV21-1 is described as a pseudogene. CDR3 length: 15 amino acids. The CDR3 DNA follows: TGTGCCAGCAGCATCCGGGACAGAAGCACAGATACGCAGTATTTT. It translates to CASSIRDRSTDTQYF.

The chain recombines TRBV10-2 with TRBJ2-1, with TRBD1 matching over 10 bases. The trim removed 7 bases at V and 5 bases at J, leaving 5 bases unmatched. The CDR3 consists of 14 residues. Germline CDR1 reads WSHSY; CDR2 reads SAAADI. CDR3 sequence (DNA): TGCGCCAGCACGGACAGGGGGTTCCACAATGAGCAGTTCTTC. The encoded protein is CASTDRGFHNEQFF.

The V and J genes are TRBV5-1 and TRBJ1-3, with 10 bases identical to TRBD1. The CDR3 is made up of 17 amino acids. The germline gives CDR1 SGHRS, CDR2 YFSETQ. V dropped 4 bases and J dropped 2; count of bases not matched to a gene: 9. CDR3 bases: TGCGCCAGCAGCAAGGGACAGGGGCCCCTCCCTGGAAACACCATATATTTT. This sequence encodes CASSKGQGPLPGNTIYF.

CDR3 DNA sequence: TGTGCCAGCAGCTTCCGGGACTACGAGTCCCACACAGATACGCAGTATTTT. Encoded protein: CASSFRDYESHTDTQYF. V usage is TRBV7-8 and J usage is TRBJ2-3, with 7 bases aligning to TRBD2. Germline loops: CDR1 SGHVS, CDR2 FQNEAQ. J was trimmed by 2 bases and V by 3 bases; bases with no gene match: 11. The CDR3 totals 17 residues. The full variable domain, in which reference TRBV7-8 and TRBJ2-3 provide the parts outside the CDR3, is GAGVSQSPRYKVAKRGQDVALRCDPISGHVSLFWYQQALGQGPEFLTYFQNEAQLDKSGLPSDRFFAERPEGSVSTLKIQRTQQEDSAVYLCASSFRDYESHTDTQYFGPGTRLTVL.

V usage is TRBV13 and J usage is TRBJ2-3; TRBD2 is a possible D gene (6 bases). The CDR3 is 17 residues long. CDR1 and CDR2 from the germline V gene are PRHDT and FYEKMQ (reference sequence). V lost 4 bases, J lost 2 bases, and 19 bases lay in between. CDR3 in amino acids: CASSSSSLGGYTDTQYF. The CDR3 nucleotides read TGTGCCAGCAGCTCCTCAAGCCTGGGGGGATACACAGATACGCAGTATTTT. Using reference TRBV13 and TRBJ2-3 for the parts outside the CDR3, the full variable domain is AAGVIQSPRHLIKEKRETATLKCYPIPRHDTVYWYQQGPGQDPQFLISFYEKMQSDKGSIPDRFSAQQFSDYHSELNMSSLELGDSALYFCASSSSSLGGYTDTQYFGPGTRLTVL.

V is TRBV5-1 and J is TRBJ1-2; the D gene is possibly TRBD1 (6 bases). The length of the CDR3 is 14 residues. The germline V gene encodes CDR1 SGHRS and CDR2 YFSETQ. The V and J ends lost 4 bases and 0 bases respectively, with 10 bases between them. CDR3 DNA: TGCGCCAGCAGCCAGGGGACCGCTAACTATGGCTACACCTTC. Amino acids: CASSQGTANYGYTF.

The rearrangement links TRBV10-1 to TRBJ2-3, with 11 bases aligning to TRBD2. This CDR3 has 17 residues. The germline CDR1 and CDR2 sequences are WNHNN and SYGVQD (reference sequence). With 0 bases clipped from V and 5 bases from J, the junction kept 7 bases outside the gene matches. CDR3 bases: TGCGCCAGCAGTGAGTCACCTACTAGCGGGGGTCGAGATACGCAGTATTTT. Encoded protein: CASSESPTSGGRDTQYF.

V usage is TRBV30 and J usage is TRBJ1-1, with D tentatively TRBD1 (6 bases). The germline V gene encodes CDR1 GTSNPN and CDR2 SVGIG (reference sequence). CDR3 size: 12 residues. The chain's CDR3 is CARGRGDTEAFF. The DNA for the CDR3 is TGTGCGCGGGGGCGGGGAGACACTGAAGCTTTCTTT.

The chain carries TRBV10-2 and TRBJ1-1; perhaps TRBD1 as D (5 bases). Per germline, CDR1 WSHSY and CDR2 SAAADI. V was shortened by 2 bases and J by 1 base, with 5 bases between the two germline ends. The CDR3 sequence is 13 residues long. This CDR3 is CASSEQGNTEAFF. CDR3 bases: TGCGCCAGCAGTGAGCAGGGGAACACTGAAGCTTTCTTT.

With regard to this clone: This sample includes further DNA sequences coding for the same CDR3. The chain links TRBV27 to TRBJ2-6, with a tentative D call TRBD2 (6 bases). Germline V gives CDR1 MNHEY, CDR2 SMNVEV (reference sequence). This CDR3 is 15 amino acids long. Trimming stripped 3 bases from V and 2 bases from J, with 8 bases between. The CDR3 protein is CASSLSGAGANVLTF. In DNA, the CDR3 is TGTGCCAGCAGTTTGTCGGGGGCTGGGGCCAACGTCCTGACTTTC.

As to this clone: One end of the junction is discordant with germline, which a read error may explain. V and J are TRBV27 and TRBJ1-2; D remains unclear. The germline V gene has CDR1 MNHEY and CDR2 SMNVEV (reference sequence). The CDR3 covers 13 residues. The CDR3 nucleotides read TGTGCCAGCAGCCAAGGACTGCTCTATGGCTACCCCTTC. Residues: CASSQGLLYGYPF.

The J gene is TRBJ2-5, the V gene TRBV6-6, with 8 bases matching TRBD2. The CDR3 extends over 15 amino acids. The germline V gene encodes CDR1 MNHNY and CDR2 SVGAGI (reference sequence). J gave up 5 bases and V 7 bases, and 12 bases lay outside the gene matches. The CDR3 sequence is CASNPGAGVGETQYF. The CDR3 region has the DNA TGTGCCAGCAACCCCGGAGCGGGGGTAGGCGAGACCCAGTACTTC.

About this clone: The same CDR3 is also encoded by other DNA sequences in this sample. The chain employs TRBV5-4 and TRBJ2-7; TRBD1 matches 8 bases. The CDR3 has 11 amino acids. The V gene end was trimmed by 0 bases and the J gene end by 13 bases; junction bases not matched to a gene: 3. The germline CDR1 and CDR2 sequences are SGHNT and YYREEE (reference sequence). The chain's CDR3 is CASSLVQGAYF. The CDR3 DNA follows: TGTGCCAGCAGCTTGGTCCAGGGGGCTTACTTC.